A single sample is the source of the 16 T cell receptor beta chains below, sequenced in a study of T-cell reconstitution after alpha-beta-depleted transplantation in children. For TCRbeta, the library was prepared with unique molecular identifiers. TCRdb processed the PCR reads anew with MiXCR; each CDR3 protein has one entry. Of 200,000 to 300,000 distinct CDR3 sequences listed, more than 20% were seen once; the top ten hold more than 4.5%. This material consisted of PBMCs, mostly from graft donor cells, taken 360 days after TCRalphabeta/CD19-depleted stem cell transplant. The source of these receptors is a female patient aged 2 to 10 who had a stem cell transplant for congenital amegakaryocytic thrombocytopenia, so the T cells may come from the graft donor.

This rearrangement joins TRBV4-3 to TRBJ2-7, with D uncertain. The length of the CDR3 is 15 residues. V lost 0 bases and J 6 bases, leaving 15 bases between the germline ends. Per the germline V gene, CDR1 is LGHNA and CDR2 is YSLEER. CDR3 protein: CASSQDRRMRGEQYF. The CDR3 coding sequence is TGCGCCAGCAGCCAAGATCGGAGAATGAGAGGCGAGCAGTACTTC.

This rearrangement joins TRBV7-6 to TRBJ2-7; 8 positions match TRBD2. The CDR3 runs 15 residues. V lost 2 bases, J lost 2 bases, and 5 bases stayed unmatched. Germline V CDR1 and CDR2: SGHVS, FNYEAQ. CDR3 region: CASSLNGRAPYEQYF. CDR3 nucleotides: TGTGCCAGCAGCTTAAACGGGAGGGCTCCCTACGAGCAGTACTTC. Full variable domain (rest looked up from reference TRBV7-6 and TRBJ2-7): GAGVSQSPRYKVTKRGQDVALRCDPISGHVSLYWYRQALGQGPEFLTYFNYEAQQDKSGLPNDRFSAERPEGSISTLTIQRTEQRDSAMYRCASSLNGRAPYEQYFGPGTRLTVT.

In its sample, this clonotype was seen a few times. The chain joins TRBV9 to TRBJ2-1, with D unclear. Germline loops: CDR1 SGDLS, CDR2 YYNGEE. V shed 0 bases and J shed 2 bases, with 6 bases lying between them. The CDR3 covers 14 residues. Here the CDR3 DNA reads TGTGCCAGCAGCGTAGGGCGTACCTACAATGAGCAGTTCTTC. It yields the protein CASSVGRTYNEQFF. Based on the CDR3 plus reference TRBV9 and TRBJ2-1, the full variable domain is DSGVTQTPKHLITATGQRVTLRCSPRSGDLSVYWYQQSLDQGLQFLIQYYNGEERAKGNILERFSAQQFPDLHSELNLSSLELGDSALYFCASSVGRTYNEQFFGPGTRLTVL.

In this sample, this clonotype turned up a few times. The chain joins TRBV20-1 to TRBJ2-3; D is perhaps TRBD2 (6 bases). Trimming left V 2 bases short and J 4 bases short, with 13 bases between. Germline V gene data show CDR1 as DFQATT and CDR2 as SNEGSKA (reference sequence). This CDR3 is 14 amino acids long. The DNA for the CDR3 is TGCAGTGCTAGATCCCCGAGACTAGCAGATACGCAGTATTTT. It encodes CSARSPRLADTQYF.

The CDR3 nucleotides read TGCAGTGCTATAACAGGGACTGGGGCCAACGTCCTGACTTTC. Translating it yields CSAITGTGANVLTF. The V call is TRBV20-1, the J call TRBJ2-6; maybe TRBD1 (6 bases). CDR1 DFQATT and CDR2 SNEGSKA come from the germline V gene (reference sequence). Trimming pared 4 bases from V and 2 bases from J, leaving 9 bases between. CDR3 length equals 14 residues.

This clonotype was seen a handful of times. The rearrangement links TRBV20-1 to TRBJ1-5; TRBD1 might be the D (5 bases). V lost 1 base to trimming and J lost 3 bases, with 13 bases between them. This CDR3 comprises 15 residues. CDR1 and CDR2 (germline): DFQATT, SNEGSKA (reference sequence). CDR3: CSARVVRGINQPQHF. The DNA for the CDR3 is TGCAGTGCTAGAGTAGTAAGGGGAATCAATCAGCCCCAGCATTTT.

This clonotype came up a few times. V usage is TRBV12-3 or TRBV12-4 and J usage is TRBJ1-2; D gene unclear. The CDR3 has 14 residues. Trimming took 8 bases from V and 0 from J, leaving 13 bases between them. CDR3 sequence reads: CASSRAAANYGYTF. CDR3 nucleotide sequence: TGTGCCAGCTCCCGAGCGGCGGCTAACTATGGCTACACCTTC.

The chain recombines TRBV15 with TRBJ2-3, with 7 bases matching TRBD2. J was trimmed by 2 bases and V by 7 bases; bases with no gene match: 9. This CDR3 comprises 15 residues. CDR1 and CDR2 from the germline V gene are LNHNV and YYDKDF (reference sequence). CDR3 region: CATTPGLRYTDTQYF. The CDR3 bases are TGTGCCACCACGCCGGGACTACGGTACACAGATACGCAGTATTTT. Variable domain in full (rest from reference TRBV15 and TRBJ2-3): DAMVIQNPRYQVTQFGKPVTLSCSQTLNHNVMYWYQQKSSQAPKLLFHYYDKDFNNEADTPDNFQSRRPNTSFCFLDIRSPGLGDTAMYLCATTPGLRYTDTQYFGPGTRLTVL.

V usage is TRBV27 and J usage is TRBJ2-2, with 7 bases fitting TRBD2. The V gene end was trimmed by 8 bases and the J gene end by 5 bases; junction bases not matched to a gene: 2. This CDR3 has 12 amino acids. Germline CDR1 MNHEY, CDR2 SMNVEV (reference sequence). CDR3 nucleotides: TGTGCCAGCGGGGGGGAGACCGGGGAGCTGTTTTTT. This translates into CASGGETGELFF.

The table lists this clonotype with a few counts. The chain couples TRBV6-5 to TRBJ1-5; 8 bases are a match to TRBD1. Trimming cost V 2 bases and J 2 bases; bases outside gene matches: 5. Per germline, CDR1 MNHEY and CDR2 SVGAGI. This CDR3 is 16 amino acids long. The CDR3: CASSYRQGSGNQPQHF. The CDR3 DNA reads TGTGCCAGCAGTTACAGACAGGGGAGCGGCAATCAGCCCCAGCATTTT.

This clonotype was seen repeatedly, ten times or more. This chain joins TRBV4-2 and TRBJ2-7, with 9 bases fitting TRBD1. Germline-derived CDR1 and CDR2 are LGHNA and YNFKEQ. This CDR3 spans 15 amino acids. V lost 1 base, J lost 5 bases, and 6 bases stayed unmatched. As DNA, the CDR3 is TGTGCCAGCAGCCAAGCGATCCGGGACAGGGACGAGCAGTACTTC. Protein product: CASSQAIRDRDEQYF.

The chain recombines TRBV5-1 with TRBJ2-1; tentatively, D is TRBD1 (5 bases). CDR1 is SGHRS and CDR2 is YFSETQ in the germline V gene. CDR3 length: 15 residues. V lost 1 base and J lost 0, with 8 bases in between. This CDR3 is CASSLNRGSYNEQFF. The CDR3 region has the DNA TGCGCCAGCAGCTTGAATAGGGGCTCCTACAATGAGCAGTTCTTC. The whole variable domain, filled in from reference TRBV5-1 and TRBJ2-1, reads KAGVTQTPRYLIKTRGQQVTLSCSPISGHRSVSWYQQTPGQGLQFLFEYFSETQRNKGNFPGRFSGRQFSNSRSEMNVSTLELGDSALYLCASSLNRGSYNEQFFGPGTRLTVL.

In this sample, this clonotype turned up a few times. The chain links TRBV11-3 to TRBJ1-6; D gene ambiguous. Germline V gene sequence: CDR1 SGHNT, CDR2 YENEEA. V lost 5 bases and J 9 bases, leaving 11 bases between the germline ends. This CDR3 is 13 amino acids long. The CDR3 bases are TGTGCCAGCAGCAAGGAGGCGGGTTCACCCCTCCACTTT. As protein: CASSKEAGSPLHF. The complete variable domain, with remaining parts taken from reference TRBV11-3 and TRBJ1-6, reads EAGVVQSPRYKIIEKKQPVAFWCNPISGHNTLYWYLQNLGQGPELLIRYENEEAVDDSQLPKDRFSAERLKGVDSTLKIQPAELGDSAVYLCASSKEAGSPLHFGNGTRLTVT.

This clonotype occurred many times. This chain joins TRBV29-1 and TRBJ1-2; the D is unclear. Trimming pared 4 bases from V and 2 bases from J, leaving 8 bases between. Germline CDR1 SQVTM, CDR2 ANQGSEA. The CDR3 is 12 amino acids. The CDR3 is CSVGAENYGYTF. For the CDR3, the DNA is TGCAGCGTTGGCGCAGAGAACTATGGCTACACCTTC.

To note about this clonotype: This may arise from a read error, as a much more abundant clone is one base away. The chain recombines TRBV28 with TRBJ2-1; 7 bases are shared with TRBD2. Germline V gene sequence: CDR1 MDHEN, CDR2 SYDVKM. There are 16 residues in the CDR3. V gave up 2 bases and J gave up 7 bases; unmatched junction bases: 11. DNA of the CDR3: TGTGCCAGCAGTTTAAGGACTATCGGGAGGAGGAATGAGCAGTTCTTC. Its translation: CASSLRTIGRRNEQFF.

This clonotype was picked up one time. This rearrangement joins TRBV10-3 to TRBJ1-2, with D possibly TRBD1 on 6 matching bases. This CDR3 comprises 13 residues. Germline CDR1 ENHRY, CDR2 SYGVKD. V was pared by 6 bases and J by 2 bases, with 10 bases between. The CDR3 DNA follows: TGTGCCATCAGACTAGGACAGAACTATGGCTACACCTTC. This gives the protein CAIRLGQNYGYTF.